One sample yielded the 32 T cell receptor beta chains listed below, sequenced in a study of blood T cell repertoires in COVID-19. Method: immunoSEQ multiplex PCR; TCRdb's copy keeps in-frame clones and lacks some. The sample carries under 300,000 clones, about 91% recorded once. The sequenced sample was PBMCs or T cells enriched from blood (not recorded which). These receptors originate from a woman aged 40 to 50 with acute COVID-19.

A few counts support this clone. The chain has TRBV4-2 and TRBJ2-1; 7 positions match TRBD1. With V trimmed by 2 bases and J by 13 bases, 5 bases remained unmatched. Per germline, CDR1 LGHNA and CDR2 YNFKEQ. This CDR3 region has 12 residues. CDR3 sequence reads: CASSQTGTVQFF. The CDR3 region has the DNA TGTGCCAGCAGCCAAACAGGGACAGTTCAGTTCTTC.

The chain links TRBV5-1 to TRBJ2-7, with TRBD1 as a possible D gene (5 bases). CDR1 and CDR2 (germline): SGHRS, YFSETQ. The V end was cut by 4 bases, the J end by 2 bases, with 13 bases between. The CDR3 is made up of 14 amino acids. In DNA form, the CDR3 reads TGCGCCAGCAGCCTTGACAGTTTCCCCTACGAGCAGTACGTC. Protein product: CASSLDSFPYEQYV.

The V and J genes are TRBV10-3 and TRBJ1-5, with 8 bases aligning to TRBD1. J gave up 4 bases and V 6 bases, and 2 bases lay outside the gene matches. The CDR3 contains 13 residues. Germline V CDR1 and CDR2: ENHRY, SYGVKD. CDR3 loop: CAIRGDRNQPQHF. The CDR3, as DNA: TGTGCCATCAGGGGGGACAGGAATCAGCCCCAGCATTTT.

A few counts support this clone. The J gene is TRBJ1-2, the V gene TRBV27; 7 bases line up with TRBD1. Germline V lookup: CDR1 MNHEY, CDR2 SMNVEV (reference sequence). The ends lost 5 bases at V and 0 bases at J; junction bases unmatched: 15. The CDR3 is made up of 18 amino acids. DNA for the CDR3: TGTGCCAGCAGTCCGCGACTAGACAGGGTGTTGGCTAACTATGGCTACACCTTC. It yields the protein CASSPRLDRVLANYGYTF.

V usage is TRBV5-4 and J usage is TRBJ1-2; D uncertain. This CDR3 comprises 12 residues. V lost 4 bases, J lost 1 base, and 5 bases lay in between. Germline lookup yields CDR1 SGHNT and CDR2 YYREEE (reference sequence). The CDR3 bases are TGTGCCAGCAGCCGGGATAACTATGGCTACACCTTC. Its translation is CASSRDNYGYTF.

The J gene is TRBJ2-7, the V gene TRBV18; TRBD2 matches at 7 bases. There are 13 residues in the CDR3. Germline V gene sequence: CDR1 KGHSH, CDR2 LQKENI. V was clipped by 2 bases and J by 10 bases; unmatched bases: 8. The CDR3 loop reads CASSPGSAGAQYV. CDR3 DNA sequence: TGTGCCAGCTCACCAGGGAGCGCGGGAGCCCAGTACGTC.

In this sample, this clone turned up once. The chain joins TRBV5-1 to TRBJ1-1; TRBD1 agrees at 8 bases. With V trimmed by 4 bases and J by 7 bases, 15 bases remained unmatched. The CDR3 extends over 16 amino acids. Germline CDR1 reads SGHRS; CDR2 reads YFSETQ. The CDR3 DNA sequence: TGCGCCAGCAGCAGACAACCGGACAGGGTAAAAAATGAAGCTTTCTTT. Amino acid sequence: CASSRQPDRVKNEAFF.

The V gene is TRBV18, the J gene TRBJ1-2; D not resolved. The CDR3 runs to 14 residues. Trimming cost V 5 bases and J 2 bases, with 12 bases left between them. The V gene's germline CDR1 is KGHSH and CDR2 LQKENI. The CDR3 loop reads CASSIREENYGYTF. CDR3 nucleotides: TGTGCCAGCTCAATAAGGGAGGAAAACTATGGCTACACCTTC.

The V call is TRBV6-5, the J call TRBJ1-5; maybe TRBD1 (5 bases). Germline CDR1 MNHEY, CDR2 SVGAGI. This CDR3 comprises 14 residues. Trimming cost V 6 bases and J 6 bases, with 15 bases left between them. The CDR3: CASSPGGTGQPQHF. CDR3 bases: TGTGCCAGCAGCCCCGGGGGAACGGGTCAGCCCCAGCATTTT.

This chain joins TRBV5-4 and TRBJ1-2; D gene uncertain. CDR1 is SGHNT, CDR2 YYREEE, per germline (reference sequence). The V end was cut by 4 bases, the J end by 2 bases, with 15 bases between. CDR3 length: 15 residues. CDR3 loop: CASSPPRRKNYGYTF. The CDR3 coding sequence is TGTGCCAGCAGCCCACCGCGGAGGAAGAACTATGGCTACACCTTC. The complete variable domain, with remaining parts taken from reference TRBV5-4 and TRBJ1-2, reads ETGVTQSPTHLIKTRGQQVTLRCSSQSGHNTVSWYQQALGQGPQFIFQYYREEENGRGNFPPRFSGLQFPNYSSELNVNALELDDSALYLCASSPPRRKNYGYTFGSGTRLTVV.

V and J are TRBV12-3 or TRBV12-4 and TRBJ2-1, with D uncertain. V was shortened by 7 bases and J by 8 bases, with 9 bases between the two germline ends. The length of the CDR3 is 11 residues. This CDR3 reads CASTLADEQFF. The CDR3 DNA follows: TGTGCCAGCACCCTGGCCGATGAGCAGTTCTTC.

The rearrangement joins TRBV7-2 to TRBJ1-6; D not certain. The germline CDR1 and CDR2 sequences are SGHTA and FQGNSA. The CDR3 covers 16 residues. The V and J ends lost 2 bases and 6 bases respectively, with 14 bases between them. CDR3 amino acids: CASSLMRPIFNSPLHF. In DNA, the CDR3 is TGTGCCAGCAGCTTAATGAGGCCTATTTTTAATTCACCCCTCCACTTT.

V gene TRBV5-1 combines with J gene TRBJ2-7, with 11 bases aligning to TRBD1. Germline V CDR1 and CDR2: SGHRS, YFSETQ. The CDR3 length is 15 residues. After removal of 1 base from V and 2 bases from J, the junction contained 2 bases not matched to a gene. The CDR3 loop is CASSLRGQGAYEQYF. Written as DNA, the CDR3 is TGCGCCAGCAGCTTGAGGGGACAGGGGGCCTACGAGCAGTACTTC.

The chain employs TRBV2 and TRBJ1-2, with D perhaps matching TRBD1 (6 bases). Germline values: CDR1 SNHLY, CDR2 FYNNEI. V was trimmed by 4 bases and J by 4 bases, leaving 10 bases between them. The length of the CDR3 is 13 residues. The CDR3 is CASSVGGPYGYTF. Here the CDR3 DNA reads TGTGCCAGCAGTGTTGGGGGCCCCTATGGCTACACCTTC.

V is TRBV9 and J is TRBJ2-5; 7 bases line up with TRBD2. CDR3 length: 15 amino acids. With V trimmed by 3 bases and J by 4 bases, 9 bases remained unmatched. Per germline, CDR1 SGDLS and CDR2 YYNGEE. The CDR3 DNA sequence: TGTGCCAGCAGCGCAAGAGAGAGACTAGCAGAGACCCAGTACTTC. Translated: CASSARERLAETQYF.

V and J are TRBV5-4 and TRBJ2-7; perhaps TRBD1 as D (6 bases). The CDR3 is made up of 13 amino acids. V was clipped by 1 base and J by 3 bases, with 8 bases between them. The germline V gene encodes CDR1 SGHNT and CDR2 YYREEE (reference sequence). CDR3 region: CASSLTDSYEQYF. The DNA for the CDR3 is TGTGCCAGCAGCTTGACGGACAGCTACGAGCAGTACTTC.

The chain recombines TRBV4-2 with TRBJ1-1; 8 positions match TRBD1. CDR1 LGHNA and CDR2 YNFKEQ come from the germline V gene. Unmatched junction bases numbered 2, after V lost 1 base and J lost 1 base. The CDR3 spans 15 residues. CDR3 amino acids: CASSQGDRPNTEAFF. The DNA for the CDR3 is TGTGCCAGCAGCCAAGGGGACAGGCCGAACACTGAAGCTTTCTTT.

The chain links TRBV6-5 to TRBJ1-1; TRBD1 aligns across 8 bases. Germline values: CDR1 MNHEY, CDR2 SVGAGI. Unmatched junction bases numbered 10, after V lost 6 bases and J lost 4 bases. The CDR3 runs 15 residues. CDR3 region: CASSPMDRVPTEAFF. As DNA, the CDR3 is TGTGCCAGCAGCCCCATGGACAGGGTCCCCACTGAAGCTTTCTTT.

The rearrangement links TRBV7-2 to TRBJ2-6; TRBD1 matches 7 bases. After removal of 5 bases from V and 4 bases from J, the junction contained 8 bases not matched to a gene. The CDR3 totals 16 residues. Germline loops: CDR1 SGHTA, CDR2 FQGNSA. The CDR3 region is CASSRLAGGGANVLTF. CDR3 bases: TGTGCCAGCAGCCGCCTCGCAGGGGGAGGGGCCAACGTCCTGACTTTC.

The chain couples TRBV27 to TRBJ1-2, with D possibly being TRBD1 (5 bases). The CDR3 extends over 13 amino acids. Germline CDR1 and CDR2: MNHEY and SMNVEV (reference sequence). V was clipped by 5 bases and J by 1 base, with 8 bases between them. In nucleotides, the CDR3 is TGTGCCAGCAGTCGGACACTTAACTATGGCTACACCTTC. It yields the protein CASSRTLNYGYTF.

V usage is TRBV6-2 or TRBV6-3 and J usage is TRBJ2-3; D ambiguous. This CDR3 has 12 amino acids. Trimming removed 5 bases from V and 3 bases from J, with 6 bases in between. Germline V CDR1 and CDR2: MNHEY, SVGEGT. CDR3 in amino acids: CASSTNTDTQYF. DNA for the CDR3: TGTGCCAGCAGTACTAATACAGATACGCAGTATTTT.

The rearrangement links TRBV19 to TRBJ2-5; TRBD1 aligns across 9 bases. J lost 4 bases, V lost 5 bases, and 8 bases had no gene match. CDR3 size: 15 residues. Germline V lookup: CDR1 LNHDA, CDR2 SQIVND (reference sequence). In nucleotides, the CDR3 is TGTGCCAGTAGTTTCGGGACAGGGTACTTAGAGACCCAGTACTTC. Translation: CASSFGTGYLETQYF.

The chain links TRBV5-8 to TRBJ2-1; a possible D gene is TRBD1 (5 bases). Trimming left V 6 bases short and J 9 bases short, with 13 bases between. CDR1 and CDR2 from the germline V gene are SGHTS and YDEGEE. The CDR3 spans 12 residues. The CDR3 bases are TGTGCCAGCAACCTGGGAAGGGGTGAGCAGTTCTTC. Its protein product is CASNLGRGEQFF. Filled out from reference TRBV5-8 and TRBJ2-1, the complete variable domain reads EAGVTQSPTHLIKTRGQQATLRCSPISGHTSVYWYQQALGLGLQFLLWYDEGEERNRGNFPPRFSGRQFPNYSSELNVNALELEDSALYLCASNLGRGEQFFGPGTRLTVL.

The CDR3 nucleotides read TGCAGTGCTAGTCTCCACGACAGGACCTATGGCTACACCTTC. Its translation is CSASLHDRTYGYTF. The chain joins TRBV20-1 to TRBJ1-2; a possible D gene is TRBD1 (6 bases). Trimming took off 3 bases at V and 4 bases at J, with 15 bases between the two ends. Germline assignment: CDR1 DFQATT and CDR2 SNEGSKA (reference sequence). The CDR3 contains 14 residues.

The chain employs TRBV19 and TRBJ1-6, with D uncertain. This CDR3 spans 14 amino acids. The V gene's germline CDR1 is LNHDA and CDR2 SQIVND (reference sequence). Between the trimmed V and J ends, which lost 7 bases and 6 bases, there was a span of 13 bases. This CDR3 reads CASNEGSANSPLHF. The CDR3 nucleotides are TGTGCCAGTAATGAGGGCTCGGCTAATTCACCCCTCCACTTT.

Details on this clone: At the DNA level, this CDR3 is encoded by other sequences in the same sample as well. The J gene is TRBJ2-3, the V gene TRBV30, with D unclear. The CDR3 is made up of 11 amino acids. Trimming stripped 0 bases from V and 9 bases from J, with 7 bases between. Germline-derived CDR1 and CDR2 are GTSNPN and SVGIG (reference sequence). CDR3 protein: CAWSVLLTQYF. Here the CDR3 DNA reads TGTGCCTGGAGTGTATTACTAACGCAGTATTTT.

The genes are TRBV2 and TRBJ1-4, with 8 bases identical to TRBD1. The V and J ends lost 6 bases and 5 bases, in that order; junction bases with no gene match: 8. The CDR3 contains 15 residues. Germline V CDR1 and CDR2: SNHLY, FYNNEI. For the CDR3, the DNA is TGTGCCAGCAGAGATTGGACAGGGATAAATGAAAAACTGTTTTTT. Its protein product is CASRDWTGINEKLFF.

This clone has a single count. The chain carries TRBV4-3 and TRBJ2-7; 10 bases align to TRBD2. V lost 1 base to trimming and J lost 2 bases; unmatched junction nucleotides: 8. Germline V gene data show CDR1 as LGHNA and CDR2 as YSLEER. The CDR3 has 17 amino acids. The CDR3 is CASSQGGSAGGPYEQYV. CDR3 nucleotide sequence: TGCGCCAGCAGCCAAGGGGGATCAGCGGGAGGGCCCTACGAGCAGTACGTC.

V is TRBV6-2 or TRBV6-3 and J is TRBJ1-4, with TRBD1 identical over 7 bases. Germline V gives CDR1 MNHEY, CDR2 SVGEGT. The CDR3 spans 15 residues. With 6 bases clipped from V and 3 bases from J, the junction kept 7 bases outside the gene matches. As DNA, the CDR3 is TGTGCCAGCAGCAGACAGGGTGCGGCTAATGAAAAACTGTTTTTT. Translated, it gives CASSRQGAANEKLFF.

The chain carries TRBV4-3 and TRBJ2-2; TRBD1 might be the D (5 bases). Trimming shortened V by 5 bases and J by 5 bases, and 15 bases separated the two germline ends. The CDR3 is 15 amino acids. Germline-derived CDR1 and CDR2 are LGHNA and YSLEER. CDR3 sequence (DNA): TGCGCCAGCAGCGAGCAGGGAAGTCGGACCGGGGAGCTGTTTTTT. Its translation is CASSEQGSRTGELFF.

This sequence joins TRBV4-3 and TRBJ2-5, with 12 bases aligning to TRBD2. There are 17 residues in the CDR3. The V and J ends lost 0 bases and 5 bases, in that order; junction bases with no gene match: 7. Germline V gene sequence: CDR1 LGHNA, CDR2 YSLEER. The CDR3 here is CASSQEWLAGGRETQYF. The CDR3 DNA reads as TGCGCCAGCAGCCAAGAGTGGCTAGCGGGAGGGCGGGAGACCCAGTACTTC.

The chain recombines TRBV5-1 with TRBJ1-1, with 7 nucleotides matching TRBD1. The germline V gene has CDR1 SGHRS and CDR2 YFSETQ. The J segment lost 0 bases and the V segment lost 1 base, leaving 9 bases of the junction unmatched. CDR3 length: 17 residues. CDR3 protein: CASSLLGQINVNTEAFF. The CDR3 bases are TGCGCCAGCAGCTTGCTGGGACAGATAAATGTGAACACTGAAGCTTTCTTT.